These 14 T cell receptor beta chains were sequenced from one sample in a study of spatial heterogeneity in lung cancer. TCRdb re-derived calls from the 5' RACE reads in MiXCR, one entry per CDR3 protein. The sample records around 12,000 distinct CDR3 sequences, about 15% being singletons. Time point meaning: sample taken at primary tumor resection. No cells were sorted before sequencing. The whole RNA sequenced was extracted from tumor, nontumor lung or frozen PBMC. The sequencing here drew on PBMCs, taken at surgery. These receptors were collected from a male donor with early-stage non-small cell lung cancer.

This clonotype was seen ten or more times. This chain uses TRBV4-1 with TRBJ1-1, with a tentative D call TRBD1 (5 bases). V lost 4 bases to trimming and J lost 1 base, with 13 bases between them. This CDR3 contains 15 residues. Germline-derived CDR1 and CDR2 are MGHRA and YSYEKL. CDR3 sequence (DNA): TGCGCCAGCAGCCCCCCCGAAGGACAGAACACTGAAGCTTTCTTT. Protein sequence: CASSPPEGQNTEAFF.

This clonotype has ten or more counts. V gene TRBV27 combines with J gene TRBJ1-3; D remains ambiguous. Germline V CDR1 and CDR2: MNHEY, SMNVEV (reference sequence). The CDR3 is 14 residues long. The V end was cut by 2 bases, the J end by 4 bases, with 9 bases between. In nucleotides, the CDR3 is TGTGCCAGCAGTTTAGGAGGGCCCGGAAACACCATATATTTT. Translating gives CASSLGGPGNTIYF.

The table lists this clonotype with many counts. V is TRBV4-2 and J is TRBJ2-1, with TRBD2 matching 8 bases. CDR1 and CDR2 from the germline V gene are LGHNA and YNFKEQ. The CDR3 is made up of 18 amino acids. J was trimmed by 0 bases and V by 0 bases; bases with no gene match: 7. DNA of the CDR3: TGTGCCAGCAGCCAAGACACCGGGGGGGATAGCTCCTACAATGAGCAGTTCTTC. Translation: CASSQDTGGDSSYNEQFF.

The rearrangement joins TRBV4-2 to TRBJ2-7; D is undetermined. The CDR3 is made up of 14 amino acids. Trimming cost V 1 base and J 4 bases, with 11 bases left between them. Germline CDR1 reads LGHNA; CDR2 reads YNFKEQ. CDR3 region: CASSQADQAYEQYF. CDR3 DNA: TGTGCCAGCAGCCAAGCGGACCAAGCTTACGAGCAGTACTTC.

The chain has TRBV5-1 and TRBJ2-5; 9 nucleotides align to TRBD2. This CDR3 spans 14 amino acids. V lost 4 bases and J lost 5; bases outside the gene matches: 6. Germline CDR1 and CDR2: SGHRS and YFSETQ. CDR3 residues: CASSPLAGVETQYF. The CDR3 DNA is TGCGCCAGCAGCCCATTAGCGGGGGTGGAGACCCAGTACTTC.

This clonotype was observed at least ten times. The V gene is TRBV5-1, the J gene TRBJ2-7; D remains unclear. CDR1 and CDR2 from the germline V gene are SGHRS and YFSETQ. Trimming removed 2 bases from V and 5 bases from J, with 11 bases in between. This CDR3 region has 13 residues. CDR3 sequence reads: CASSFNGYDEQYF. In DNA, the CDR3 is TGCGCCAGCAGCTTTAACGGGTACGACGAGCAGTACTTC.

This clonotype was seen a few times. This chain links TRBV19 with TRBJ2-7; D not certain. Deletions cut 2 bases from V and 7 bases from J, with 15 bases between. The CDR3 consists of 14 residues. Germline V gene data show CDR1 as LNHDA and CDR2 as SQIVND (reference sequence). In DNA, the CDR3 is TGTGCCAGTAGTATACGTCCCCAAGCTTGGGAGCAGTACTTC. Amino acids: CASSIRPQAWEQYF.

This chain links TRBV2 with TRBJ2-7, with a weak D call TRBD1 (6 bases). The CDR3 spans 12 residues. V dropped 8 bases and J dropped 9 bases, with 17 bases sitting between them. CDR1 SNHLY and CDR2 FYNNEI come from the germline V gene. The CDR3 nucleotides are TGTGCCAGCGGCCAATTCACAGGGCGGCAGTACTTC. Protein product: CASGQFTGRQYF.

V gene TRBV5-1 combines with J gene TRBJ2-7, with 8 bases identical to TRBD2. V was pared by 4 bases and J by 11 bases, with 11 bases of the junction left unmatched. The CDR3 spans 13 residues. Germline V CDR1 and CDR2: SGHRS, YFSETQ. This CDR3 is CASSLDPGGGEYF. The CDR3 region has the DNA TGCGCCAGCAGCCTGGACCCCGGGGGGGGAGAGTACTTC.

This clonotype turned up a few times. The chain uses TRBV25-1 and TRBJ2-2, with TRBD1 as a possible D gene (6 bases). The V gene's germline CDR1 is MGHDK and CDR2 SYGVNS. V lost 2 bases and J lost 6, with 10 bases in between. The CDR3 covers 14 residues. This CDR3 is CASSETQGPGELFF. CDR3 DNA sequence: TGTGCCAGCAGTGAAACACAGGGCCCCGGGGAGCTGTTTTTT.

This clonotype was detected a few times. V gene TRBV9 combines with J gene TRBJ1-1; D is undetermined. The V end was cut by 0 bases, the J end by 1 base, with 10 bases between. CDR3 length: 15 amino acids. Germline values: CDR1 SGDLS, CDR2 YYNGEE. The CDR3 coding sequence is TGTGCCAGCAGCGTAGGGAGGACCGCGAACACTGAAGCTTTCTTT. This encodes CASSVGRTANTEAFF.

This chain joins TRBV27 and TRBJ1-5; 8 positions match TRBD1. CDR1 MNHEY and CDR2 SMNVEV come from the germline V gene (reference sequence). There are 15 residues in the CDR3. The V segment lost 2 bases and the J segment 3 bases; nucleotides outside the gene matches: 3. Written as DNA, the CDR3 is TGTGCCAGCAGTTTAAGGACAGGGTTCAATCAGCCCCAGCATTTT. Protein sequence: CASSLRTGFNQPQHF.

The CDR3 spells CASSQAGTVGNTIYF. CDR3 sequence (DNA): TGTGCCAGCAGCCAGGCCGGGACAGTAGGAAACACCATATATTTT. The chain employs TRBV7-8 and TRBJ1-3; 7 bases are shared with TRBD1. J gave up 4 bases and V 5 bases, and 8 bases lay outside the gene matches. From germline, CDR1 is SGHVS and CDR2 FQNEAQ. This CDR3 is 15 amino acids long.

In DNA, the CDR3 is TGCGCCAGTCGGATACAATCGGACACCGGGGAGCTGTTTTTT. Translation gives CASRIQSDTGELFF. The chain uses TRBV5-1 and TRBJ2-2; D gene uncertain. V lost 8 bases, J lost 3 bases, and 14 bases lay in between. CDR3 size: 14 residues. Germline V CDR1 and CDR2: SGHRS, YFSETQ.